This is a list of T cell receptor beta chains from one sample in a study of blood T cell repertoires in COVID-19. The assay was immunoSEQ multiplex PCR, and TCRdb's table has in-frame clones only and misses some. The table includes 130,000 to 150,000 clones, approximately 79% detected once. The sequencing input was peripheral blood. These receptors were taken from a man aged 55-75 years with acute or convalescent COVID-19. Each CDR3 is given with its conserved first and last residue.

CDR3	V
CASSLLRTGSNYGYTF	TRBV7-2
CASSLVGAGEHEQFF	TRBV11-3
CASSERGWSGETQYF	TRBV6-1
CATSRNTGGSQPQHF	TRBV15
CASRHSTDTQYF	TRBV28
CASSLIEGVGFYNQPQHF	TRBV7-8
CATRGGGGYGYTF	TRBV24-1
CASSKSGWTGVTGEQYF	TRBV19
CARPKDRGGNTEAFF	TRBV2
CASSSTGVGGEQYF	TRBV7-9
CASSQEGQRRSEKLFF	TRBV14
CASSKGREGTGELFF	TRBV27
CASNQGVSYEQYF	TRBV19
CASSQETLGPGLAGPSRQETQYF	TRBV3-1/TRBV3-2
CASSGSGTWNTEAFF	TRBV5-1
CASGTHEQFF	TRBV19
CASSLDSWSSREQYF	TRBV6-2/TRBV6-3
CATRTENYGYTF	TRBV10-3
CASSLQGWSTEAFF	TRBV28
CASSLGRILINYGYTF	TRBV5-5
CASSSRLTYNSPLHF	TRBV27
CASSPVQGSNQPQHF	TRBV19
CASSVGDGLAAAYEQYF	TRBV9
CASRQGAYEQYF	TRBV6-5
CASSSLGGQGMGAFF	TRBV27
CATSGTGSEQYF	TRBV24-1
CASSLVTTNEKLFF	TRBV19
CSVGAGTTLSYNEQFF	TRBV29-1
CASSLGLASLTDTQYF	TRBV5-1
CASRALPGGPNEQFF	TRBV11-2
CAISEFPGGQGNQPQHF	TRBV10-3
CASSPRQGGEKLFF	TRBV18
CASSLDRPPLHF	TRBV11-2
CASLTTGLSTGELFF	TRBV6-4
CASSLEGLATDTQYF	TRBV7-9
CASGLGGEREQFF	TRBV4-2
CASSRTDREKGYTF	TRBV6-5
CASTPGRGDSETQYF	TRBV28
CASSAQTRQETQYF	TRBV9
CASSLKGGGETQYF	TRBV28
CASSANRQGSLFKTEAFF	TRBV6-1
CASSFRREQQFF	TRBV28
CASSRLGQGEGQPQHF	TRBV28
CASSLAGKLFF	TRBV5-1
CASSSGTSGKTDTQYF	TRBV11-3
CAWSVSGQVIYNEQFF	TRBV30
CASTRLLYEQYF	TRBV28
CASSQSGVTAGKETQYF	TRBV3-1/TRBV3-2
CASSQRDSTYNEQFF	TRBV6-2/TRBV6-3
CASSLLSGRATDTQYF	TRBV5-6
CASSFYSRTGELFF	TRBV7-3
CASSYLSQETQYF	TRBV6-5
CASSEAESYEQYF	TRBV6-1
CASSQGTSYNEQFF	TRBV14
CASSHRQVTGELFF	TRBV3-1/TRBV3-2
CSQDRGANTEAFF	TRBV29-1
CASSLISGGYEQYF	TRBV5-1
CASSLGQGGEKLFF	TRBV7-2
CAWSRQVAEAFF	TRBV30